These 8 T cell receptor beta chains came from one sample sequenced in a study of CD8 T cells in Susac syndrome. After extraction with the RNeasy kit, roughly 0.5 to 1 ug of the RNA was reverse transcribed using random hexamers. TCRdb re-called the immunoSEQ multiplex PCR reads with MiXCR, one entry per CDR3 protein. This table holds 150,000 to 200,000 distinct CDR3 sequences, 95% found once. What was sequenced was CD8+ T cells from PBMCs. Every receptor here comes from a human donor with Susac syndrome.

The rearrangement uses TRBV20-1 and TRBJ1-5, with D perhaps matching TRBD1 (6 bases). The CDR3 loop spans 14 amino acids. V was pared by 1 base and J by 5 bases, with 12 bases between. Germline CDR1 reads DFQATT; CDR2 reads SNEGSKA (reference sequence). The CDR3 reads CSARVPGQHQPQHF. In DNA, the CDR3 is TGCAGTGCTAGAGTTCCGGGACAACATCAGCCCCAGCATTTT.

The CDR3 DNA is TGTGCCAGCAGTTTAGACTCAAACACTGGAAACACCATATATTTT. It encodes CASSLDSNTGNTIYF. This chain uses TRBV12-3 or TRBV12-4 with TRBJ1-3; no clear D. The CDR3 has 15 amino acids. The V gene lost 1 base and the J gene lost 2 bases, with 9 bases spanning the gap.

The chain couples TRBV7-9 to TRBJ2-7; the match to TRBD1 covers 8 bases. J lost 4 bases, V lost 4 bases, and 6 bases had no gene match. Germline V gene data show CDR1 as SEHNR and CDR2 as FQNEAQ (reference sequence). CDR3 size: 14 residues. CDR3 sequence: CASSYPGGLYEQYF. Written as DNA, the CDR3 is TGTGCCAGCAGCTACCCAGGGGGCCTGTACGAGCAGTACTTC.

The chain carries TRBV19 and TRBJ2-7; D is perhaps TRBD2 (5 bases). V lost 1 base and J lost 5, with 6 bases in between. The CDR3 runs to 12 residues. Per the germline V gene, CDR1 is LNHDA and CDR2 is SQIVND (reference sequence). CDR3 sequence: CASSIGGNEQYF. For the CDR3, the DNA is TGTGCCAGTAGTATAGGAGGGAACGAGCAGTACTTC. Together with reference TRBV19 and TRBJ2-7, the CDR3 gives the full variable domain: DGGITQSPKYLFRKEGQNVTLSCEQNLNHDAMYWYRQDPGQGLRLIYYSQIVNDFQKGDIAEGYSVSREKKESFPLTVTSAQKNPTAFYLCASSIGGNEQYFGPGTRLTVT.

The chain uses TRBV5-1 and TRBJ2-4; no definite D call. V was trimmed by 0 bases and J by 5 bases, leaving 6 bases between them. This CDR3 is built from 13 residues. CDR1 and CDR2 from the germline V gene are SGHRS and YFSETQ. The CDR3, as DNA: TGCGCCAGCAGCTTGGAGGCTGAAAACATTCAGTACTTC. It specifies CASSLEAENIQYF.

This clonotype was observed once. The V and J genes are TRBV3-1 and TRBJ1-1; possibly TRBD1 for D (6 bases). V lost 4 bases to trimming and J lost 8 bases, with 11 bases between them. The CDR3 is made up of 12 amino acids. Germline V gene lookup returns CDR1 LGHDT and CDR2 YNNKEL (reference sequence). CDR3 residues: CASSRYGQEAFF. DNA of the CDR3: TGTGCCAGCAGCCGTTATGGACAGGAAGCTTTCTTT.

This clonotype was detected once. The rearrangement uses TRBV9 and TRBJ2-3; possibly TRBD1 for D (6 bases). V gave up 4 bases and J gave up 0 bases, with 12 bases separating them. This CDR3 has 15 residues. Per the germline V gene, CDR1 is SGDLS and CDR2 is YYNGEE. The chain's CDR3 is CASSPFQGSTDTQYF. Written as DNA, the CDR3 is TGTGCCAGCAGCCCCTTCCAGGGGAGCACAGATACGCAGTATTTT.

The V and J genes are TRBV5-1 and TRBJ1-2, with D possibly being TRBD1 (6 bases). Germline assignment: CDR1 SGHRS and CDR2 YFSETQ. The CDR3 length is 15 residues. The V and J ends lost 4 bases and 4 bases respectively, with 17 bases between them. CDR3 loop: CASSQPEQGPYGYTF. The DNA for the CDR3 is TGCGCCAGCAGCCAGCCTGAACAGGGCCCCTATGGCTACACCTTC.